What follows are 25 T cell receptor beta chains derived from one specimen sequenced in a study of T cell responses to AZD1222 COVID-19 vaccine. TCRdb's copy holds only in-frame clones and misses some; the assay was immunoSEQ multiplex PCR. The sample has about 130,000 clones, approximately 88% seen once; the top ten hold 5% to 6%. Here the sequenced sample was peripheral blood, taken 28 days after the second AZD1222 dose. Receptors were obtained from an adult who received the AZD1222 COVID-19 vaccine.

A single count supports this clone. In nucleotides, the CDR3 is TGTGCCAGCAGTGGGGGTATCATGGAGACCCAGTACTTC. Translated: CASSGGIMETQYF. The chain recombines TRBV28 with TRBJ2-5; D is tentatively TRBD1 or TRBD2 (5 bases each). V gave up 5 bases and J gave up 5 bases, with 12 bases separating them. CDR3 length equals 13 residues. CDR1 is MDHEN, CDR2 SYDVKM, per germline.

The J gene is TRBJ1-3, the V gene TRBV7-6, with D maybe TRBD1 (6 bases). Trimming cost V 0 bases and J 4 bases, with 16 bases left between them. The CDR3 sequence is 17 residues long. Germline-derived CDR1 and CDR2 are SGHVS and FNYEAQ. The CDR3 loop reads CASSLASSGAVGNTIYF. CDR3 nucleotides: TGTGCCAGCAGCTTAGCGAGCTCAGGGGCCGTCGGAAACACCATATATTTT.

The chain recombines TRBV5-5 with TRBJ2-7; a possible D gene is TRBD1 (5 bases). From germline, CDR1 is SGHKS and CDR2 YYEKEE (reference sequence). CDR3 length equals 13 residues. V lost 1 base and J lost 1, with 6 bases in between. The CDR3 nucleotides read TGTGCCAGCAGCTTGAGACAGTCCTACGAGCAGTACTTC. Protein sequence: CASSLRQSYEQYF.

CDR3 amino acids: CASSQGERGIYGYTF. The CDR3 DNA follows: TGTGCCAGCAGCCAAGGGGAGAGGGGCATCTATGGCTACACCTTC. J is TRBJ1-2 and V is TRBV3-1 (or the pseudogene TRBV3-2), with D perhaps matching TRBD1 (5 bases). Germline CDR1 reads LGHDT; CDR2 reads YNNKEL (reference sequence). The CDR3 loop spans 15 amino acids. The V and J ends lost 1 base and 4 bases respectively, with 13 bases between them.

The chain joins TRBV24-1 to TRBJ2-1; 11 bases are shared with TRBD2. Germline V gene sequence: CDR1 KGHDR, CDR2 SFDVKD. The trim removed 10 bases at V and 3 bases at J, leaving 4 bases unmatched. The CDR3 loop spans 14 amino acids. CDR3: CATTSGEHYNEQFF. The CDR3, as DNA: TGTGCCACGACTAGCGGGGAACACTACAATGAGCAGTTCTTC.

The chain is built from TRBV7-9 and TRBJ2-4; D possibly uses TRBD1 or TRBD2 (5 bases each). V was trimmed by 3 bases and J by 7 bases, leaving 16 bases between them. Germline values: CDR1 SEHNR, CDR2 FQNEAQ (reference sequence). The CDR3 is made up of 15 amino acids. CDR3: CASSFVRGSDNIQYF. CDR3 nucleotide sequence: TGTGCCAGCAGCTTCGTGAGGGGTTCGGATAACATTCAGTACTTC.

The chain is built from TRBV4-2 and TRBJ1-6; 10 nucleotides line up with TRBD1. The CDR3 contains 14 residues. Germline V CDR1 and CDR2: LGHNA, YNFKEQ. V was clipped by 5 bases and J by 8 bases; unmatched bases: 3. CDR3 DNA sequence: TGTGCCAGCAGCATAGGACAGGGGGATTCACCCCTCCACTTT. Translated, it gives CASSIGQGDSPLHF.

The chain carries TRBV6-4 and TRBJ2-3; 9 nucleotides agree with TRBD2. From germline, CDR1 is MRHNA and CDR2 SNTAGT. The CDR3 is 16 amino acids. V shed 2 bases and J 2 bases; nucleotides not matched to a gene: 5. CDR3: CASSDGSGGPTDTQYF. The CDR3 bases are TGTGCCAGCAGTGACGGCAGCGGGGGGCCCACAGATACGCAGTATTTT.

V usage is TRBV7-2 and J usage is TRBJ2-3, with TRBD2 matching over 8 bases. Trimming cost V 5 bases and J 3 bases; bases outside gene matches: 10. CDR3 length: 16 amino acids. CDR1 is SGHTA, CDR2 FQGNSA, per germline. Here the CDR3 reads CASSPPGLVSTDTQYF. The CDR3 bases are TGTGCCAGCAGCCCGCCGGGACTAGTTAGTACAGATACGCAGTATTTT.

This chain connects TRBV7-9 to TRBJ2-5; no clear D. Germline loops: CDR1 SEHNR, CDR2 FQNEAQ (reference sequence). This CDR3 has 15 amino acids. Trimming cost V 0 bases and J 4 bases, with 12 bases left between them. The CDR3 sequence is CASSLARIGRETQYF. The CDR3, as DNA: TGTGCCAGCAGCTTAGCGCGAATTGGAAGAGAGACCCAGTACTTC. Combining the CDR3 with reference TRBV7-9 and TRBJ2-5 gives the whole variable domain DTGVSQNPRHKITKRGQNVTFRCDPISEHNRLYWYRQTLGQGPEFLTYFQNEAQLEKSRLLSDRFSAERPKGSFSTLEIQRTEQGDSAMYLCASSLARIGRETQYFGPGTRLLVL.

This chain joins TRBV25-1 and TRBJ1-1; possible D gene TRBD1, 6 bases. Germline CDR1 MGHDK, CDR2 SYGVNS. Between the trimmed V and J ends, which lost 7 bases and 4 bases, there was a span of 7 bases. The CDR3 has 11 residues. The CDR3 nucleotides are TGTGCCAGCAAAGGGGGCACTGAAGCTTTCTTT. Its protein is CASKGGTEAFF.

The rearrangement joins TRBV7-7 to TRBJ2-7; the D is unclear. The germline V gene encodes CDR1 SSHAT and CDR2 FNYEAQ (reference sequence). The CDR3 extends over 15 amino acids. Trimming took off 0 bases at V and 3 bases at J, with 12 bases between the two ends. The CDR3 sequence: CASSLAPTGYYEQYF. The CDR3 DNA reads TGTGCCAGCAGCTTAGCGCCAACCGGGTACTACGAGCAGTACTTC.

The V and J genes are TRBV28 and TRBJ1-2; D is unresolved. In germline, CDR1 is MDHEN, CDR2 SYDVKM. The CDR3 contains 15 residues. The ends were cut back, 4 bases at V and 1 base at J, with 13 bases in the middle. The CDR3 loop is CASSSPEGGNYGYTF. CDR3 nucleotide sequence: TGTGCCAGCAGTTCCCCCGAGGGAGGTAACTATGGCTACACCTTC.

This chain uses TRBV5-1 with TRBJ2-2, with 8 nucleotides matching TRBD1. The trim removed 10 bases at V and 0 bases at J, leaving 8 bases unmatched. The CDR3 covers 15 residues. The germline gives CDR1 SGHRS, CDR2 YFSETQ. The CDR3 sequence is CAGRQGSANTGELFF. In DNA, the CDR3 is TGCGCCGGACGACAGGGGTCGGCGAACACCGGGGAGCTGTTTTTT.

The gene calls are TRBV6-6 and TRBJ1-3; D call uncertain. This CDR3 region has 16 residues. V shed 4 bases and J shed 3 bases, with 16 bases lying between them. CDR1 MNHNY and CDR2 SVGAGI come from the germline V gene (reference sequence). CDR3 residues: CASSFGPRTGGNTIYF. CDR3 nucleotides: TGTGCCAGCAGTTTTGGACCTCGGACTGGTGGAAACACCATATATTTT.

The chain uses TRBV5-1 and TRBJ2-1; weak D call: TRBD2 (6 bases). This CDR3 has 12 amino acids. Per germline, CDR1 SGHRS and CDR2 YFSETQ. V lost 1 base to trimming and J lost 8 bases, with 7 bases between them. Written as DNA, the CDR3 is TGCGCCAGCAGCTTGTGGGAGGATGAGCAGTTCTTC. As protein: CASSLWEDEQFF.

This clone was seen once. The chain carries TRBV7-9 and TRBJ1-2; 7 bases match TRBD1. This CDR3 has 13 residues. CDR1 SEHNR and CDR2 FQNEAQ come from the germline V gene (reference sequence). V lost 5 bases, J lost 4 bases, and 4 bases stayed unmatched. CDR3 nucleotide sequence: TGTGCCAGCAGCCAAGACAGGGTCTATGGCTACACCTTC. This codes for CASSQDRVYGYTF.

V is TRBV9 and J is TRBJ1-2; D ambiguous. Germline CDR1 is SGDLS and CDR2 is YYNGEE. The V and J ends lost 4 bases and 11 bases respectively, with 15 bases between them. The CDR3 totals 12 residues. This chain's CDR3 is CASSFPQEFYTF. The DNA of the CDR3 is TGTGCCAGCAGCTTTCCCCAGGAGTTTTACACCTTC.

The rearrangement uses TRBV7-2 and TRBJ2-7; D tentatively reads TRBD1 or TRBD2 (5 bases each). V was cut by 3 bases and J by 6 bases, with 18 bases left in between. The germline CDR1 and CDR2 sequences are SGHTA and FQGNSA. The CDR3 runs to 15 residues. Here the CDR3 DNA reads TGTGCCAGCAGCTTCTCCGCCGGGACGAGCTCCGAGCAGTACTTC. This translates into CASSFSAGTSSEQYF. Combining the CDR3 with reference TRBV7-2 and TRBJ2-7 gives the whole variable domain GAGVSQSPSNKVTEKGKDVELRCDPISGHTALYWYRQSLGQGLEFLIYFQGNSAPDKSGLPSDRFSAERTGGSVSTLTIQRTQQEDSAVYLCASSFSAGTSSEQYFGPGTRLTVT.

The table lists this clone with a few counts. The chain combines TRBV11-3 with TRBJ2-1; 11 bases line up with TRBD2. CDR1 is SGHNT, CDR2 YENEEA, per germline. Germline trimming cut 4 bases from V and 4 bases from J; bases unmatched to any gene: 3. The CDR3 length is 15 residues. The CDR3 loop is CASSSLAGGYNEQFF. The CDR3 DNA reads as TGTGCCAGCAGCTCCTTAGCGGGGGGGTACAATGAGCAGTTCTTC.

The chain carries TRBV5-1 and TRBJ2-3, with no clear D. Germline V gene lookup returns CDR1 SGHRS and CDR2 YFSETQ. The CDR3 loop spans 15 amino acids. V was cut by 0 bases and J by 0 bases, with 8 bases left in between. The CDR3 spells CASSLGWVSTDTQYF. The CDR3 region has the DNA TGCGCCAGCAGCTTGGGGTGGGTTAGCACAGATACGCAGTATTTT.

The CDR3 DNA reads TGTGCCAGCAGGGGCAGGGTGGCGGATGCCTATAATTCACCCCTCCACTTT. Translating gives CASRGRVADAYNSPLHF. The rearrangement joins TRBV27 to TRBJ1-6, with D possibly matching TRBD1 (5 bases). The V and J ends lost 6 bases and 2 bases respectively, with 17 bases between them. Germline CDR1 MNHEY, CDR2 SMNVEV (reference sequence). CDR3 length: 17 amino acids.

The rearrangement links TRBV7-9 to TRBJ1-4, with TRBD1 identical over 7 bases. The CDR3 extends over 16 amino acids. Germline loops: CDR1 SEHNR, CDR2 FQNEAQ (reference sequence). Trimming took 5 bases from V and 8 from J; bases not matched to a gene: 14. The CDR3 DNA reads as TGTGCCAGCAGCAGTAACCGGGACAGTAGTGGGGAAAAACTGTTTTTT. Translation: CASSSNRDSSGEKLFF.

The rearrangement uses TRBV5-6 and TRBJ2-1, with D uncertain. The germline V gene encodes CDR1 SGHDT and CDR2 YYEEEE. The germline V and J ends were trimmed by 4 bases and 2 bases, with 10 bases remaining between them. The CDR3 sequence is 14 residues long. The CDR3 is CASSPDNAYNEQFF. The CDR3 coding sequence is TGTGCCAGCAGCCCTGACAACGCCTACAATGAGCAGTTCTTC.

This clone was counted between two and nine times. The rearrangement joins TRBV28 to TRBJ1-1; no firm D call. This CDR3 is built from 15 residues. V gave up 7 bases and J gave up 6 bases, with 21 bases separating them. The germline V gene encodes CDR1 MDHEN and CDR2 SYDVKM. CDR3 coding DNA: TGTGCCAGCACAAAAGACGGGGATTGGTCTCCTGAAGCTTTCTTT. It yields the protein CASTKDGDWSPEAFF.